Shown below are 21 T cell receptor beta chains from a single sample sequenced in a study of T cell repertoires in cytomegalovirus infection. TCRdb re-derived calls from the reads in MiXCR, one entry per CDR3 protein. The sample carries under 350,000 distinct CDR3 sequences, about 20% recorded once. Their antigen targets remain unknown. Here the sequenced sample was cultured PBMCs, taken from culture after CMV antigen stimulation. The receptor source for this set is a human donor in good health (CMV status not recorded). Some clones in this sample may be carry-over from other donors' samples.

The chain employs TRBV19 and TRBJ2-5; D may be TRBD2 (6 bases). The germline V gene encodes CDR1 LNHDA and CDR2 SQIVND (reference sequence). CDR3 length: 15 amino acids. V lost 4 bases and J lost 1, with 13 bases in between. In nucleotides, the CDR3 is TGTGCCAGTAGTAGGGAGGCGCAGAGCCAAGAGACCCAGTACTTC. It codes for CASSREAQSQETQYF.

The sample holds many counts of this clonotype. CDR3 amino acids: CASSPRTNQETQYF. CDR3 bases: TGTGCCAGCAGCCCCCGGACAAATCAAGAGACCCAGTACTTC. The J gene is TRBJ2-5, the V gene TRBV7-2, with a possible D match to TRBD1 (5 bases). CDR1 SGHTA and CDR2 FQGNSA come from the germline V gene. CDR3 size: 14 residues. The V gene lost 5 bases and the J gene lost 2 bases, with 12 bases spanning the gap.

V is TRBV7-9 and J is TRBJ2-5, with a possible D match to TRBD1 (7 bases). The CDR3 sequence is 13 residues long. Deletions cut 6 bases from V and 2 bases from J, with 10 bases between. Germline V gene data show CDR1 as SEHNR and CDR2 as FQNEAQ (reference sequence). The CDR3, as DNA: TGTGCCAGCAGGCAGGGGGGACAAGAGACCCAGTACTTC. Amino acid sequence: CASRQGGQETQYF.

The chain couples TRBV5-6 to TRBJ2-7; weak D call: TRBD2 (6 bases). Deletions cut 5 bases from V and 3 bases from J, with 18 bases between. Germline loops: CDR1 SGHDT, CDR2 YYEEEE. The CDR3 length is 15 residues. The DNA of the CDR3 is TGTGCCAGCAGGCCGTGGGGGGAGACCCGCTACGAGCAGTACGTC. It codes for CASRPWGETRYEQYV.

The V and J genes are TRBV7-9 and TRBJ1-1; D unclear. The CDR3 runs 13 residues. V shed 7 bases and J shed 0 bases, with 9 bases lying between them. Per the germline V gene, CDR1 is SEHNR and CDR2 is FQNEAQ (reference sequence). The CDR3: CASTTTVNTEAFF. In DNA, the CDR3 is TGTGCCAGCACTACAACAGTGAACACTGAAGCTTTCTTT.

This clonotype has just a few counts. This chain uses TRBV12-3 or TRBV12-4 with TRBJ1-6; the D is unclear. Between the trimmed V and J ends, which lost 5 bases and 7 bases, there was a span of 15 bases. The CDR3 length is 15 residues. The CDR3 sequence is CASSRNREINSPLHF. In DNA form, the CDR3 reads TGTGCCAGCAGTCGTAACCGGGAGATCAATTCACCCCTCCACTTT.

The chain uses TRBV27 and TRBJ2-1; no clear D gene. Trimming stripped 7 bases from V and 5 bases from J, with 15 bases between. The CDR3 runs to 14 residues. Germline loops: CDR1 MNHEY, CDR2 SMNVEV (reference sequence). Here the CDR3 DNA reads TGTGCCAGCACCACCTCGTGGGGAAACAATGAGCAGTTCTTC. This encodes CASTTSWGNNEQFF.

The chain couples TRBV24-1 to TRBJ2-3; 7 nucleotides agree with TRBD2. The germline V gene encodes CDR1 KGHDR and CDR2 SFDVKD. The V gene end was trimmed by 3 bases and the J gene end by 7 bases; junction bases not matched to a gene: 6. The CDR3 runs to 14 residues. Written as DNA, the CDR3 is TGTGCCACCAGTGATCCCATTAGCGGGCATACGCAGTATTTT. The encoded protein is CATSDPISGHTQYF.

The CDR3 coding sequence is TGTGCCAGCAGCCCAGAGGGACAGGCCTATGGCTACACCTTC. Amino acid sequence: CASSPEGQAYGYTF. The rearrangement links TRBV9 to TRBJ1-2; 8 nucleotides align to TRBD1. CDR1 and CDR2 from the germline V gene are SGDLS and YYNGEE. V dropped 4 bases and J dropped 4; count of bases not matched to a gene: 6. The CDR3 covers 14 residues.

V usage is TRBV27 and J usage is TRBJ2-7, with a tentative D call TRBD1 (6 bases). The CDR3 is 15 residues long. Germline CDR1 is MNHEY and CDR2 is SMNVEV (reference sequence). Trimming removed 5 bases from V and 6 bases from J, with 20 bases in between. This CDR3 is CASSQGLGPRGEQYF. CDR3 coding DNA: TGTGCCAGCAGTCAGGGGTTAGGGCCTAGAGGCGAGCAGTACTTC.

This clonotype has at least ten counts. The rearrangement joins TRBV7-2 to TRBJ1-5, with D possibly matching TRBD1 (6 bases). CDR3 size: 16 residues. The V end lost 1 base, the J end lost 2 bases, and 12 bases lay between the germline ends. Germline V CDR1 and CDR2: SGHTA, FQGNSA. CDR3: CASSLEHRAGNQPQHF. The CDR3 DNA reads TGTGCCAGCAGCTTAGAACACAGGGCGGGCAATCAGCCCCAGCATTTT.

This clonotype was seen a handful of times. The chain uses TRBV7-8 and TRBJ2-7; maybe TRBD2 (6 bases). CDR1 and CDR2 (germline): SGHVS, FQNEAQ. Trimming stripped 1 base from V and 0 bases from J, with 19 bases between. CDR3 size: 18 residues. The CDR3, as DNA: TGTGCCAGCAGCTTAGAGGGAGGTCAGGCCTTTAGCTCCTACGAGCAGTACTTC. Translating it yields CASSLEGGQAFSSYEQYF.

CDR3 in amino acids: CASSTGAGKGNEQFF. In DNA form, the CDR3 reads TGTGCCAGCAGCACGGGGGCAGGGAAGGGCAATGAGCAGTTCTTC. This chain connects TRBV7-9 to TRBJ2-1; D may match TRBD1 or TRBD2 (6 bases each). The ends were cut back, 5 bases at V and 6 bases at J, with 17 bases in the middle. The germline CDR1 and CDR2 sequences are SEHNR and FQNEAQ (reference sequence). The length of the CDR3 is 15 residues. Using reference TRBV7-9 and TRBJ2-1 for the parts outside the CDR3, the full variable domain is DTGVSQNPRHKITKRGQNVTFRCDPISEHNRLYWYRQTLGQGPEFLTYFQNEAQLEKSRLLSDRFSAERPKGSFSTLEIQRTEQGDSAMYLCASSTGAGKGNEQFFGPGTRLTVL.

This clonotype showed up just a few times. The DNA for the CDR3 is TGTGCCAGCAGCTGGGACAGGTTCACAGATACGCAGTATTTT. This sequence encodes CASSWDRFTDTQYF. The rearrangement joins TRBV6-5 to TRBJ2-3, with 8 nucleotides matching TRBD1. V gave up 6 bases and J gave up 2 bases; unmatched junction bases: 4. The CDR3 is made up of 14 amino acids. In germline, CDR1 is MNHEY, CDR2 SVGAGI.

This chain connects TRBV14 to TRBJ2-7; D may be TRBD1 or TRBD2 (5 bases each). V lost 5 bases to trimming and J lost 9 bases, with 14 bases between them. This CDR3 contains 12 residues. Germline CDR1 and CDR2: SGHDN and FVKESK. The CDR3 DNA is TGTGCCAGCAGCGCCGGGACGAATTTGCAGTACGTC. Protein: CASSAGTNLQYV.

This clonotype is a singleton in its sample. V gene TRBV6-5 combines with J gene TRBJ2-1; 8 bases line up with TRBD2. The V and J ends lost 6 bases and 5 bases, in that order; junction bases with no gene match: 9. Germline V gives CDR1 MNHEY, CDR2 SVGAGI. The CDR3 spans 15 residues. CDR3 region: CASRRPGLGDNEQFF. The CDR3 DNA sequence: TGTGCCAGCAGGCGGCCGGGACTAGGCGACAATGAGCAGTTCTTC.

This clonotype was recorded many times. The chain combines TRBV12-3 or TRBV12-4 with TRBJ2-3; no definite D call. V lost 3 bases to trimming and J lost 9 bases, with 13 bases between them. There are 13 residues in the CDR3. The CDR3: CASSLGGPATQYF. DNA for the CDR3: TGTGCCAGCAGTTTGGGCGGCCCAGCGACGCAGTATTTT.

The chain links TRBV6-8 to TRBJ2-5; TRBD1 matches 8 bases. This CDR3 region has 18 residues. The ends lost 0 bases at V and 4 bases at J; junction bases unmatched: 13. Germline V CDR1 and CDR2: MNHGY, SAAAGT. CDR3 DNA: TGTGCCAGCAGTTACTCAACAACCGGACAGGGCAAGGTAGAGACCCAGTACTTC. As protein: CASSYSTTGQGKVETQYF.

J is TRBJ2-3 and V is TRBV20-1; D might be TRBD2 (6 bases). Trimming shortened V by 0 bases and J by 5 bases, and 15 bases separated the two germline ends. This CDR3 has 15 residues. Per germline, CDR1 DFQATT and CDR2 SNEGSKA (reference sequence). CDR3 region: CSARDPTGAGDTQYF. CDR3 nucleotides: TGCAGTGCTAGAGATCCGACGGGAGCAGGAGATACGCAGTATTTT.

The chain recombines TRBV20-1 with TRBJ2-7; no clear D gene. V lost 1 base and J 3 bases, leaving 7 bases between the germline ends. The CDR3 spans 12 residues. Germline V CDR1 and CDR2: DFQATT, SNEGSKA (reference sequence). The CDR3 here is CSARADGYEQYV. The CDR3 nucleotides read TGCAGTGCTAGAGCGGACGGCTACGAGCAGTACGTC.

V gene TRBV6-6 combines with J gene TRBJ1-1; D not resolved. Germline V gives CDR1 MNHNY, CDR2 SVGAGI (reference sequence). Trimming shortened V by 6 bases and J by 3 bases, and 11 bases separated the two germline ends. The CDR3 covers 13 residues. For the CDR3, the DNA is TGTGCCAGCAGGCTCTCAAGGGACACTGAAGCTTTCTTT. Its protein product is CASRLSRDTEAFF.